Shown below are 4 T cell receptor beta chains from a single sample sequenced in a study of human T cells and chemical hapten exposure. TCRdb re-called the RACE reads with MiXCR, one entry per CDR3 protein. Among about 40,000 distinct CDR3 sequences listed, approximately 3.5% were seen once. Regarding time point: patch test 2, 6 weeks after DPC sensitization. Regarding treatment: therapeutic diphenylcyclopropenone sensitization with weekly scalp DPC. The starting material was whole blood, obtained in connection with sensitization to the hapten diphenylcyclopropenone (DPC). These receptors all stem from a man aged 35-49 years with alopecia areata. Some clones in this sample may be carry-over from other donors' samples.

This sequence joins TRBV6-1 and TRBJ1-5, with 7 bases matching TRBD1. Trimming at V came to 4 bases and at J to 1 base, leaving 4 bases not matched to a gene. The CDR3 runs to 15 residues. Germline V CDR1 and CDR2: MNHNS, SASEGT. The CDR3 region is CASSATGVSNQPQHF. Here the CDR3 DNA reads TGTGCCAGCAGTGCCACAGGGGTGAGCAATCAGCCCCAGCATTTT.

This clonotype has a count of ten or more. The chain recombines TRBV9 with TRBJ2-7; D gene uncertain. The V end was cut by 3 bases, the J end by 5 bases, with 6 bases between. The germline gives CDR1 SGDLS, CDR2 YYNGEE. The CDR3 has 11 residues. In DNA form, the CDR3 reads TGTGCCAGCAGCGGATGGGACGAGCAGTACTTC. Translation gives CASSGWDEQYF. Full variable domain (outside the CDR3, taken from reference TRBV9 and TRBJ2-7): DSGVTQTPKHLITATGQRVTLRCSPRSGDLSVYWYQQSLDQGLQFLIQYYNGEERAKGNILERFSAQQFPDLHSELNLSSLELGDSALYFCASSGWDEQYFGPGTRLTVT.

The table lists this clonotype with a few counts. This rearrangement joins TRBV2 to TRBJ1-5; TRBD1 is a possible D gene (5 bases). V was clipped by 3 bases and J by 4 bases, with 10 bases between them. The germline V gene has CDR1 SNHLY and CDR2 FYNNEI. CDR3 length equals 14 residues. This CDR3 is CASSDGAWNQPQHF. The CDR3 region has the DNA TGTGCCAGCAGTGATGGGGCCTGGAATCAGCCCCAGCATTTT. The full variable domain, its missing parts supplied by reference TRBV2 and TRBJ1-5, is EPEVTQTPSHQVTQMGQEVILRCVPISNHLYFYWYRQILGQKVEFLVSFYNNEISEKSEIFDDQFSVERPDGSNFTLKIRSTKLEDSAMYFCASSDGAWNQPQHFGDGTRLSIL.

Worth noting for this clonotype: A much larger clone is a single base away; this may be a read error. This chain uses TRBV20-1 with TRBJ2-3, with TRBD2 matching over 11 bases. The CDR3 spans 11 residues. The ends lost 5 bases at V and 11 bases at J; junction bases unmatched: 3. Germline CDR1 and CDR2: DFQATT and SNEGSKA (reference sequence). The CDR3 protein is CSAPSGRMQYF. The CDR3 region has the DNA TGCAGTGCTCCTAGCGGGAGGATGCAGTATTTT.